This entry concerns a single T cell receptor beta chain. Its antigen is not identified. RNA was extracted with the RNeasy kit, and a quantity of about 0.45 to 1 ug was reverse transcribed using random hexamers. The method of amplification for TCR beta CDR3 was immunoSEQ multiplex PCR, covering 54 Vbeta and 13 Jbeta. TCRdb used MiXCR to reprocess the immunoSEQ multiplex PCR reads, holding one entry per CDR3 protein. The sample includes approximately 150,000 distinct CDR3 sequences, just over 90% seen only once; the top ten take 0.08%. The record originates from a study of CD8 T cells in Susac syndrome. Sequencing of TCR beta, carried out with a high-throughput approach, was applied to CD8+ and CD4+ T cells from the blood. Negative isolation yielded CD8+ and CD4+ T cells; FACS enriched TEMRA cells. Study observations and caveats: The study conceded that relatively few individuals underwent its TCR sequencing and HLA analysis.

Input material: CD4+ T cells from PBMCs. This TCR derives from a human donor in good health.

The CDR3 loop reads CASSFQRGQPQHF. As DNA, the CDR3 is TGTGCCAGCAGTTTTCAGAGGGGGCAGCCCCAGCATTTT. The chain is built from TRBV6-2 or TRBV6-3 and TRBJ1-5, with D maybe TRBD1 (6 bases). V lost 4 bases and J 7 bases, leaving 11 bases between the germline ends. CDR1 and CDR2 (germline): MNHEY, SVGEGT. The length of the CDR3 is 13 residues.